The 22 T cell receptor beta chains below were found in one sample sequenced in a study of T-cell reconstitution after alpha-beta-depleted transplantation in children. Unique molecular identifiers were used in preparing the TCRbeta library. TCRdb called the PCR reads again in MiXCR, with one record for every CDR3 protein. The sample carries more than 500,000 distinct CDR3 sequences, 10% to 12% recorded once. The specimen comprised PBMCs, mostly from graft donor cells, sampled 180 days after TCRalphabeta/CD19-depleted stem cell transplant. The source of these receptors is a female patient between 2 and 15 years old who had a stem cell transplant for aplastic anemia, so the T cells may come from the graft donor.

This clonotype was seen repeatedly, ten times or more. The V gene is TRBV7-6, the J gene TRBJ1-1; no clear D. The CDR3 spans 14 residues. CDR1 is SGHVS and CDR2 is FNYEAQ in the germline V gene. V was cut by 0 bases and J by 4 bases, with 9 bases left in between. CDR3 sequence (DNA): TGTGCCAGCAGCTTAGCCGGTAGGAGCACTGAAGCTTTCTTT. This translates into CASSLAGRSTEAFF.

This clonotype was seen a few times. The chain joins TRBV28 to TRBJ2-3, with TRBD1 as a possible D gene (5 bases). Trimming took off 1 base at V and 4 bases at J, with 15 bases between the two ends. Germline-derived CDR1 and CDR2 are MDHEN and SYDVKM. The CDR3 covers 16 residues. CDR3 nucleotide sequence: TGTGCCAGCAGTTTATTGGAGAGACAGTCAGCAGATACGCAGTATTTT. It is translated as CASSLLERQSADTQYF.

The table lists this clonotype with a few counts. The CDR3 bases are TGTGCCAGCAACCCCCGGGGCGGTCGGACTGAAGCTTTCTTT. Protein sequence: CASNPRGGRTEAFF. This chain connects TRBV12-3 or TRBV12-4 to TRBJ1-1; D is possibly TRBD1 (5 bases). Deletions cut 7 bases from V and 5 bases from J, with 17 bases between. The CDR3 spans 14 residues.

This clonotype was picked up many times. V and J are TRBV27 and TRBJ2-1; D gene unclear. V lost 1 base to trimming and J lost 4 bases, with 5 bases between them. CDR3 length: 13 amino acids. Germline V gives CDR1 MNHEY, CDR2 SMNVEV (reference sequence). CDR3 in amino acids: CASSLFGYNEQFF. The CDR3 DNA follows: TGTGCCAGCAGTTTATTCGGTTACAATGAGCAGTTCTTC.

This chain uses TRBV21-1 with TRBJ1-6; the table's D call of TRBD1 was not tested on the DNA. TRBV21-1 is a known pseudogene. The CDR3 runs 15 residues. In nucleotides, the CDR3 is TGTGCCAGCAGCAAAGTGTCCAGAAATAATTCACCCCTCCACTTT. Amino acids: CASSKVSRNNSPLHF.

This clonotype was recorded at least ten times. The chain employs TRBV7-8 and TRBJ2-7; no definite D call. Germline V CDR1 and CDR2: SGHVS, FQNEAQ. CDR3 length: 14 amino acids. V shed 5 bases and J shed 2 bases, with 13 bases lying between them. CDR3 sequence (DNA): TGTGCCAGCAGCCAGTCCTTTGGCCCCTACGAGCAGTACGTC. Protein sequence: CASSQSFGPYEQYV.

This clonotype showed up many times. This chain uses TRBV20-1 with TRBJ1-5, with D tentatively TRBD1 (5 bases). Trimming stripped 1 base from V and 3 bases from J, with 16 bases between. The CDR3 has 16 residues. Germline CDR1 DFQATT, CDR2 SNEGSKA (reference sequence). CDR3 loop: CSARVPGRSDNQPQHF. CDR3 nucleotide sequence: TGCAGTGCTAGAGTCCCGGGACGGTCGGACAATCAGCCCCAGCATTTT.

This rearrangement joins TRBV6-5 to TRBJ2-3; 8 bases are shared with TRBD2. After removal of 0 bases from V and 4 bases from J, the junction contained 9 bases not matched to a gene. CDR3 length: 17 residues. Germline CDR1 reads MNHEY; CDR2 reads SVGAGI. CDR3 nucleotide sequence: TGTGCCAGCAGTTACTCTTTAGGAGCGGGAGCCCCAGATACGCAGTATTTT. This encodes CASSYSLGAGAPDTQYF.

Only a few counts were recorded for this clonotype. The CDR3 here is CASSSSLPLAGASYEQYF. The CDR3 nucleotides read TGTGCCAGCAGCTCTAGTCTTCCCCTAGCGGGTGCCTCCTACGAGCAGTACTTC. The rearrangement uses TRBV11-2 and TRBJ2-7, with 8 bases identical to TRBD2. The CDR3 has 18 residues. In germline, CDR1 is SGHAT, CDR2 FQNNGV. Trimming took 4 bases from V and 0 from J; bases not matched to a gene: 14.

This clonotype appeared a few times. The chain couples TRBV24-1 to TRBJ2-7, with D perhaps given as TRBD1 or TRBD2 (5 bases each). Germline V gene lookup returns CDR1 KGHDR and CDR2 SFDVKD. V gave up 6 bases and J gave up 2 bases, with 16 bases separating them. CDR3 length equals 15 residues. The CDR3 is CATSPGTDFTYEQYF. The CDR3 DNA reads TGTGCCACCAGTCCGGGGACGGACTTCACCTACGAGCAGTACTTC.

The CDR3 region has the DNA TGTGCCAGCAGTGAGGGGAAGGGTGGCTACACCTTC. Amino acid sequence: CASSEGKGGYTF. V and J are TRBV25-1 and TRBJ1-2, with unresolved D. Between the trimmed V and J ends, which lost 3 bases and 7 bases, there was a span of 9 bases. Looked up from germline, CDR1 is MGHDK and CDR2 is SYGVNS. This CDR3 is built from 12 residues.

This chain's CDR3 is CASTPKMSTYEQYF. The CDR3, as DNA: TGTGCCAGCACCCCTAAAATGTCGACCTACGAGCAGTACTTC. J is TRBJ2-7 and V is TRBV7-2, with D unclear. This CDR3 has 14 amino acids. CDR1 is SGHTA, CDR2 FQGNSA, per germline. Between the trimmed V and J ends, which lost 7 bases and 2 bases, there was a span of 15 bases.

This chain links TRBV7-9 with TRBJ2-1; D gene uncertain. From germline, CDR1 is SEHNR and CDR2 FQNEAQ (reference sequence). The V end was cut by 2 bases, the J end by 8 bases, with 4 bases between. There are 11 residues in the CDR3. In DNA, the CDR3 is TGTGCCAGCAGCTTAACCGATGAGCAGTTCTTC. Its translation: CASSLTDEQFF.

J is TRBJ2-1 and V is TRBV3-1; no clear D gene. V gave up 2 bases and J gave up 8 bases, with 7 bases separating them. Germline lookup yields CDR1 LGHDT and CDR2 YNNKEL (reference sequence). CDR3 length: 12 residues. The DNA of the CDR3 is TGTGCCAGCAGCCAACTACGCCATGAGCAGTTCTTC. Its protein is CASSQLRHEQFF.

The table lists this clonotype with many counts. This rearrangement joins TRBV29-1 to TRBJ1-1; D unclear. This CDR3 has 13 residues. Germline V gene sequence: CDR1 SQVTM, CDR2 ANQGSEA. The germline V and J ends were trimmed by 4 bases and 1 base, with 10 bases remaining between them. The CDR3 loop is CSVVIVGNTEAFF. CDR3 sequence (DNA): TGCAGCGTTGTGATTGTTGGGAACACTGAAGCTTTCTTT. Filled out from reference TRBV29-1 and TRBJ1-1, the complete variable domain reads SAVISQKPSRDICQRGTSLTIQCQVDSQVTMMFWYRQQPGQSLTLIATANQGSEATYESGFVIDKFPISRPNLTFSTLTVSNMSPEDSSIYLCSVVIVGNTEAFFGQGTRLTVV.

This clonotype has ten or more counts. V is TRBV7-2 and J is TRBJ2-2, with 12 bases matching TRBD2. V gave up 4 bases and J gave up 4 bases; unmatched junction bases: 1. Germline V gives CDR1 SGHTA, CDR2 FQGNSA. The CDR3 contains 15 residues. The CDR3 DNA reads as TGTGCCAGCAGCTGGACTAGCGGGACCACCGGGGAGCTGTTTTTT. Protein sequence: CASSWTSGTTGELFF.

This clonotype turned up a few times. The rearrangement joins TRBV18 to TRBJ2-1; tentative D call: TRBD1 (6 bases). This CDR3 comprises 13 residues. Germline V gene data show CDR1 as KGHSH and CDR2 as LQKENI. V gave up 5 bases and J gave up 6 bases, with 11 bases separating them. CDR3 loop: CASSVTGPNEQFF. The CDR3 DNA sequence: TGTGCCAGCTCAGTCACAGGGCCCAATGAGCAGTTCTTC.

This clonotype was seen only a few times. V and J are TRBV2 and TRBJ2-3; 8 bases align to TRBD2. CDR1 SNHLY and CDR2 FYNNEI come from the germline V gene. The length of the CDR3 is 14 residues. V trimming: 11 bases; J trimming: 4 bases; junction bases outside the gene matches: 11. The CDR3 bases are TGTGCCGGGTGTCGGACTAGCTCAGCAGATACGCAGTATTTT. Amino acid sequence: CAGCRTSSADTQYF. The whole variable domain, remainder taken from reference TRBV2 and TRBJ2-3, is EPEVTQTPSHQVTQMGQEVILRCVPISNHLYFYWYRQILGQKVEFLVSFYNNEISEKSEIFDDQFSVERPDGSNFTLKIRSTKLEDSAMYFCAGCRTSSADTQYFGPGTRLTVL.

This clonotype was observed many times. This chain joins TRBV24-1 and TRBJ2-3; 7 nucleotides match TRBD1. Germline CDR1 KGHDR, CDR2 SFDVKD. This CDR3 has 14 residues. The V segment lost 6 bases and the J segment 6 bases; nucleotides outside the gene matches: 8. The CDR3 spells CATSWTGEADTQYF. The CDR3 DNA reads as TGTGCCACCAGTTGGACAGGAGAGGCTGATACGCAGTATTTT.

This clonotype has a handful of counts. The V and J genes are TRBV6-1 and TRBJ2-7; 7 nucleotides agree with TRBD2. J gave up 4 bases and V 11 bases, and 11 bases lay outside the gene matches. Germline V gives CDR1 MNHNS, CDR2 SASEGT. This CDR3 is 13 amino acids long. This CDR3 reads CASRPNSGYEQYF. The CDR3 DNA follows: TGTGCCTCCAGGCCGAATAGCGGGTACGAGCAGTACTTC.

The chain uses TRBV6-1 and TRBJ1-4; D not resolved. The V end lost 3 bases, the J end lost 4 bases, and 9 bases lay between the germline ends. Germline lookup yields CDR1 MNHNS and CDR2 SASEGT. The CDR3 totals 14 residues. The CDR3 nucleotides read TGTGCCAGCAGTGATGGCAGGAGTAATGAAAAACTGTTTTTT. It is translated as CASSDGRSNEKLFF.

This chain connects TRBV7-9 to TRBJ2-7; TRBD2 might be the D (5 bases). Trimming took 5 bases from V and 4 from J, leaving 18 bases between them. Germline values: CDR1 SEHNR, CDR2 FQNEAQ (reference sequence). The CDR3 has 15 amino acids. The CDR3 protein is CASSPQSYRLYEQYF. The CDR3 DNA follows: TGTGCCAGCAGCCCTCAGTCGTATAGACTATACGAGCAGTACTTC.